The TCR beta chain under discussion was sequenced for a study of Ad26.COV2.S vaccination and SARS-CoV-2 variants. The data were produced by immunoSEQ multiplex PCR, yet TCRdb's version contains in-frame clones alone and is incomplete. Of tens of thousands of clones listed, approximately 82% were seen once; the top ten hold approximately 15%. Details on this clone: The antigen is not known.

The study, taken as a whole, reports: While placebo recipients had lower spike-specific TCR breadth, vaccine recipients had more. Placebo and vaccine recipients had non-spike TCR breadth that was similar. Breadth, reportedly substantial, characterized the spike-specific CD8+ and CD4+ T cell responses after vaccination.

The starting material was peripheral blood, obtained after recovery from COVID-19. The sequence was collected from a human donor who had recovered from COVID-19.

The CDR3 loop reads CASSAQGGGRSSYEQYF. DNA for the CDR3: TGCGCCAGCAGCGCGCAGGGTGGCGGGAGGAGCTCCTACGAGCAGTACTTC. J is TRBJ2-7 and V is TRBV5-1; 8 bases match TRBD2. The CDR3 is 17 residues long. V gave up 4 bases and J gave up 0 bases; unmatched junction bases: 12. CDR1 and CDR2 from the germline V gene are SGHRS and YFSETQ.